This passage covers 24 T cell receptor beta chains from one sample sequenced in a study of CD4 T cells in relation to SARS-CoV-2 and coronaviruses. Their recognized antigens are unknown. The unexposed donors gave CD4+ T cells in about 2011-2018, prior to COVID-19. After approximately 10 days of culture, CD4+ T cells were isolated. The data were produced by immunoSEQ multiplex PCR, yet TCRdb's version contains in-frame clones alone and is incomplete. This table has 20,000 or so clones, around four fifths appearing once. The specimen was CD4+ T cells from PBMCs, cultured in vitro. The receptors come from a human donor in good health.

This chain links TRBV7-3 with TRBJ2-5; 8 positions agree with TRBD1. The CDR3 runs 13 residues. Trimming removed 5 bases from V and 4 bases from J; junction bases left unmatched: 3. Germline V gene data show CDR1 as SGHTA and CDR2 as FQGTGA. The CDR3 protein is CASSQGAAETQYF. CDR3 DNA sequence: TGTGCCAGCAGCCAGGGGGCGGCAGAGACCCAGTACTTC.

The rearrangement links TRBV25-1 to TRBJ1-1; 7 nucleotides align to TRBD1. Germline CDR1 reads MGHDK; CDR2 reads SYGVNS. This CDR3 comprises 14 residues. V shed 4 bases, J shed 5 bases, and the junction held 7 bases outside the gene matches. The chain's CDR3 is CASSVQGTMTEAFF. For the CDR3, the DNA is TGTGCCAGCAGTGTACAGGGGACTATGACTGAAGCTTTCTTT.

This clone was observed a handful of times. The chain couples TRBV5-6 to TRBJ2-7; TRBD1 or TRBD2 may be the D gene (5 bases each). Germline values: CDR1 SGHDT, CDR2 YYEEEE. The CDR3 length is 13 residues. Trimming removed 2 bases at V and 2 bases at J, with 8 bases between. The CDR3 coding sequence is TGTGCCAGCAGCTTTGGGGGACCCTACGAGCAGTACTTC. Translation: CASSFGGPYEQYF.

The CDR3 spells CASSLSGNQPQHF. As DNA, the CDR3 is TGTGCCAGCAGCTTGAGCGGCAATCAGCCCCAGCATTTT. The rearrangement uses TRBV5-5 and TRBJ1-5; D not certain. The CDR3 totals 13 residues. V was cut by 1 base and J by 2 bases, with 4 bases left in between. Germline CDR1 SGHKS, CDR2 YYEKEE (reference sequence).

The chain carries TRBV6-5 and TRBJ1-2, with D perhaps TRBD1 (5 bases). Germline-derived CDR1 and CDR2 are MNHEY and SVGAGI. The CDR3 has 12 residues. V was shortened by 6 bases and J by 8 bases, with 13 bases between the two germline ends. In DNA, the CDR3 is TGTGCCAGCAGAGCTGGAGAGGGGGGCTACACCTTC. Its protein product is CASRAGEGGYTF.

The chain links TRBV9 to TRBJ1-4, with D perhaps matching TRBD1 (5 bases). The CDR3 covers 18 residues. V shed 0 bases and J shed 5 bases, with 20 bases lying between them. In germline, CDR1 is SGDLS, CDR2 YYNGEE. CDR3 DNA sequence: TGTGCCAGCAGCGTAGAAAGGGGCCCGGGGGGACTAAATGAAAAACTGTTTTTT. This gives the protein CASSVERGPGGLNEKLFF. Combining the CDR3 with reference TRBV9 and TRBJ1-4 gives the whole variable domain DSGVTQTPKHLITATGQRVTLRCSPRSGDLSVYWYQQSLDQGLQFLIQYYNGEERAKGNILERFSAQQFPDLHSELNLSSLELGDSALYFCASSVERGPGGLNEKLFFGSGTQLSVL.

The V gene is TRBV19, the J gene TRBJ1-3, with D hard to call. Germline V gene sequence: CDR1 LNHDA, CDR2 SQIVND (reference sequence). V lost 4 bases and J lost 4, with 5 bases in between. The CDR3 sequence is 12 residues long. The CDR3 protein is CASSTTGNTIYF. DNA of the CDR3: TGTGCCAGTAGTACGACGGGAAACACCATATATTTT.

The chain joins TRBV6-6 to TRBJ2-2, with D hard to call. CDR1 is MNHNY and CDR2 is SVGAGI in the germline V gene (reference sequence). V was shortened by 2 bases and J by 4 bases, with 8 bases between the two germline ends. The CDR3 totals 14 residues. CDR3 DNA sequence: TGTGCCAGCAGTTACGCAGAGAGCACCGGGGAGCTGTTTTTT. Translated: CASSYAESTGELFF.

The V call is TRBV19, the J call TRBJ2-2; D not resolved. V lost 3 bases and J lost 1, with 6 bases in between. Germline CDR1 reads LNHDA; CDR2 reads SQIVND (reference sequence). The CDR3 covers 14 residues. The CDR3 reads CASSIARNTGELFF. In DNA, the CDR3 is TGTGCCAGTAGTATTGCCAGGAACACCGGGGAGCTGTTTTTT. The variable domain in full, with the rest retrieved from reference TRBV19 and TRBJ2-2, is DGGITQSPKYLFRKEGQNVTLSCEQNLNHDAMYWYRQDPGQGLRLIYYSQIVNDFQKGDIAEGYSVSREKKESFPLTVTSAQKNPTAFYLCASSIARNTGELFFGEGSRLTVL.

The CDR3 reads CASSFYLRQGEDYGYTF. DNA of the CDR3: TGTGCCAGCAGCTTTTATTTACGACAGGGAGAGGACTATGGCTACACCTTC. This rearrangement joins TRBV7-9 to TRBJ1-2, with 7 positions matching TRBD1. J gave up 3 bases and V 3 bases, and 13 bases lay outside the gene matches. The CDR3 is made up of 17 amino acids. Germline values: CDR1 SEHNR, CDR2 FQNEAQ (reference sequence).

This clone turned up a few times. This chain links TRBV7-3 with TRBJ2-1, with 7 nucleotides matching TRBD2. Trimming removed 4 bases from V and 4 bases from J; junction bases left unmatched: 7. The CDR3 extends over 15 amino acids. Germline V gives CDR1 SGHTA, CDR2 FQGTGA. Written as DNA, the CDR3 is TGTGCCAGCAGCTCGACCGCGGGACTATACAATGAGCAGTTCTTC. Its protein is CASSSTAGLYNEQFF.

This clone has a single count. V and J are TRBV2 and TRBJ2-3; D call uncertain. Germline V CDR1 and CDR2: SNHLY, FYNNEI. V was cut by 3 bases and J by 2 bases, with 6 bases left in between. The CDR3 loop spans 13 amino acids. The CDR3 DNA follows: TGTGCCAGCAGTGAGCTAGACACAGATACGCAGTATTTT. Translated: CASSELDTDTQYF.

V and J are TRBV4-1 and TRBJ2-7, with a tentative D call TRBD2 (5 bases). Germline CDR1 reads MGHRA; CDR2 reads YSYEKL. This CDR3 has 15 amino acids. The ends were cut back, 0 bases at V and 3 bases at J, with 12 bases in the middle. For the CDR3, the DNA is TGCGCCAGCAGCCAAGAGCTAGCTGGGGTCTACGAGCAGTACTTC. Its protein product is CASSQELAGVYEQYF.

V usage is TRBV7-2 and J usage is TRBJ2-1, with TRBD2 identical over 9 bases. Germline-derived CDR1 and CDR2 are SGHTA and FQGNSA. With V trimmed by 3 bases and J by 0 bases, 12 bases remained unmatched. There are 19 residues in the CDR3. The CDR3 DNA is TGTGCCAGCAGCTTCCCGGGACTAGCTGAAGCTCCCTCCTACAATGAGCAGTTCTTC. Its translation is CASSFPGLAEAPSYNEQFF.

This clone appeared a few times. J is TRBJ2-1 and V is TRBV25-1; D ambiguous. Trimming left V 3 bases short and J 4 bases short, with 10 bases between. The CDR3 totals 14 residues. Germline V gives CDR1 MGHDK, CDR2 SYGVNS. The DNA of the CDR3 is TGTGCCAGCAGTGATCAAGGAACTTACAATGAGCAGTTCTTC. Translating it yields CASSDQGTYNEQFF.

The DNA for the CDR3 is TGTGCCAGCGGTGGAGACAGAGAGTACGAGCAGTACTTC. Protein sequence: CASGGDREYEQYF. The rearrangement links TRBV3-1 (or the pseudogene TRBV3-2) to TRBJ2-7, with D possibly being TRBD1 (5 bases). V lost 8 bases to trimming and J lost 4 bases, with 15 bases between them. Germline CDR1 reads LGHDT; CDR2 reads YNNKEL (reference sequence). This CDR3 contains 13 residues.

The V gene is TRBV12-5, the J gene TRBJ2-2; no clear D. V lost 0 bases and J lost 2, with 10 bases in between. The CDR3 contains 16 residues. Germline lookup yields CDR1 LGHNT and CDR2 FRNRAP. The CDR3 is CASGLVYTANTGELFF. The CDR3 DNA follows: TGTGCTAGTGGTTTGGTATACACCGCAAACACCGGGGAGCTGTTTTTT.

This chain links TRBV19 with TRBJ2-5; a possible D gene is TRBD1 (5 bases). The V gene lost 6 bases and the J gene lost 2 bases, with 22 bases spanning the gap. CDR3 length: 17 residues. Germline V gene data show CDR1 as LNHDA and CDR2 as SQIVND (reference sequence). This CDR3 is CASRRAGKYPSQETQYF. Written as DNA, the CDR3 is TGTGCCAGTAGAAGGGCAGGGAAGTACCCCTCGCAAGAGACCCAGTACTTC.

This chain uses TRBV7-8 with TRBJ2-3; tentatively, D is TRBD1 or TRBD2 (6 bases each). The V gene's germline CDR1 is SGHVS and CDR2 FQNEAQ. The CDR3 is made up of 16 amino acids. V was shortened by 2 bases and J by 3 bases, with 15 bases between the two germline ends. In DNA, the CDR3 is TGTGCCAGCAGCTTACGCGGGGAAGGGGGAACAGATACGCAGTATTTT. This codes for CASSLRGEGGTDTQYF.

The rearrangement joins TRBV28 to TRBJ2-2, with 12 nucleotides matching TRBD1. J lost 4 bases, V lost 4 bases, and 7 bases had no gene match. CDR1 and CDR2 (germline): MDHEN, SYDVKM. CDR3 length: 17 amino acids. The CDR3: CASSSPGTGGGTGELFF. The CDR3 nucleotides are TGTGCCAGCAGTTCGCCCGGGACAGGGGGCGGCACCGGGGAGCTGTTTTTT.

The V gene is TRBV29-1, the J gene TRBJ2-5; unclear D gene. The CDR3 is 12 amino acids. V lost 2 bases, J lost 1 base, and 5 bases lay in between. From germline, CDR1 is SQVTM and CDR2 ANQGSEA. The CDR3 bases are TGCAGCGTTGAACTGCCCCAAGAGACCCAGTACTTC. Translating gives CSVELPQETQYF.

The chain recombines TRBV20-1 with TRBJ1-2, with D uncertain. Trimming removed 3 bases at V and 3 bases at J, with 2 bases between. The CDR3 consists of 10 residues. Germline V lookup: CDR1 DFQATT, CDR2 SNEGSKA (reference sequence). The CDR3 here is CSASHYGYTF. As DNA, the CDR3 is TGCAGTGCTAGCCACTATGGCTACACCTTC.

The genes are TRBV29-1 and TRBJ2-7; 7 nucleotides line up with TRBD2. The germline gives CDR1 SQVTM, CDR2 ANQGSEA. The CDR3 is 14 amino acids. The trim removed 4 bases at V and 6 bases at J, leaving 12 bases unmatched. The CDR3 spells CSVALLAGVAEQYF. The CDR3, as DNA: TGCAGCGTTGCCCTTTTGGCGGGAGTAGCCGAGCAGTACTTC.

The V call is TRBV19, the J call TRBJ2-7, with D possibly matching TRBD1 (5 bases). With 7 bases removed from V and 1 base from J, the gap between germline ends came to 11 bases. The V gene's germline CDR1 is LNHDA and CDR2 SQIVND (reference sequence). CDR3 size: 13 residues. CDR3 sequence reads: CASTSDTSYEQYF. The CDR3 region has the DNA TGTGCCAGTACCTCGGACACATCCTACGAGCAGTACTTC.